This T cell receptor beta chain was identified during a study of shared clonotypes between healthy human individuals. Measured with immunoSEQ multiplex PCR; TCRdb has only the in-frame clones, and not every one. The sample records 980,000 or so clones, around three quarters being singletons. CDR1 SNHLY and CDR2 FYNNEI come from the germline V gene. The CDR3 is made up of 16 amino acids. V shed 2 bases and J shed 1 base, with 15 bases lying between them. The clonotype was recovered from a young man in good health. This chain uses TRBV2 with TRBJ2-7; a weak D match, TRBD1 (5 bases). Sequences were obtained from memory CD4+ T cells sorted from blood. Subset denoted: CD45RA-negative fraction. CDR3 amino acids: CASSESGLLGSYEQYF. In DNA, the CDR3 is TGTGCCAGCAGTGAATCAGGGCTTTTAGGTTCCTACGAGCAGTACTTC.